This record looks at one TCR beta chain sequence and its context. As yet, its antigen is unknown. An end of the junction does not agree with germline; a read error may underlie this. This specimen comes from a study of vaccination and CD4 T cells after COVID-19. Study in general: The post-COVID sampling time was a median about 100 days after diagnosis, ranging from 35 to 161. Overall study results and limits: Recorded median SARS-CoV-2-reactive clonotype numbers increased from around 20 to 38 without reaching significance.

Germline loops: CDR1 SGHVS, CDR2 FQNEAQ. This CDR3 contains 13 residues. This sample's treatment: approximately 9-day PBMC culture with coronavirus spike peptide pools or control peptides (ViraFEST assay). CD4+ T cells were isolated by negative selection after less than twelve days of culture. With the Oncomine TCR Beta short-read assay, DNA from cultured CD4+ T cells was sequenced. TCRdb re-called the PCR reads through MiXCR, storing one row per CDR3 protein. Of about 17,000 distinct CDR3 sequences in the sample, under 30% were seen once. V is TRBV7-8 and J is TRBJ2-7; D might be TRBD1 (5 bases). The sequenced sample consisted of cultured CD4+ T cells from blood. The origin of this receptor is a human donor with COVID-19. CDR3 in DNA: TGTGCCAGCAAGGCAGGGCTCTCCTCCGAGCAGTACTTC. It encodes CASKAGLSSEQYF.